The next 32 T cell receptor beta chains were all read from a single sample in a study of T cells in Graves' hyperthyroidism and ophthalmopathy. TCR beta CDR3 regions were amplified from RNA. The HTBI primer set was used in a first-round RT-PCR of the TCR CDR3. TCRdb called the multiplex PCR reads again in MiXCR, with one record for every CDR3 protein. The profile shows around 520,000 distinct CDR3 sequences, under 15% of them singletons. Specimen: blood. The receptors were gathered from a woman between 18 and 29 years old with Graves' hyperthyroidism.

This clonotype has at least ten counts. CDR3 residues: CASRTGTAPTQYF. For the CDR3, the DNA is TGTGCCAGCAGAACCGGGACAGCTCCAACCCAGTACTTC. The genes are TRBV13 and TRBJ2-5; TRBD1 matches at 7 bases. The CDR3 contains 13 residues. Trimming took 6 bases from V and 8 from J; bases not matched to a gene: 9. Germline V gene data show CDR1 as PRHDT and CDR2 as FYEKMQ (reference sequence).

This clonotype showed up many times. The chain joins TRBV25-1 to TRBJ1-5; D is uncertain. The CDR3 is made up of 15 amino acids. The germline gives CDR1 MGHDK, CDR2 SYGVNS. V was trimmed by 3 bases and J by 0 bases, leaving 9 bases between them. The CDR3 DNA reads as TGTGCCAGCAGTGACGTTAAGAATAGCAATCAGCCCCAGCATTTT. Amino acids: CASSDVKNSNQPQHF.

This clonotype has more than one count but fewer than ten. The chain employs TRBV7-6 and TRBJ1-3, with D possibly matching TRBD1 (6 bases). V was cut by 2 bases and J by 3 bases, with 17 bases left in between. CDR3 size: 17 residues. From germline, CDR1 is SGHVS and CDR2 FNYEAQ. CDR3 sequence: CASSLLPTGVGGNTIYF. CDR3 bases: TGTGCCAGCAGCTTACTCCCGACAGGTGTGGGTGGAAACACCATATATTTT.

In its sample, this clonotype was seen many times. This chain links TRBV10-3 with TRBJ1-1; D is ambiguous. The CDR3 has 13 residues. Germline-derived CDR1 and CDR2 are ENHRY and SYGVKD. With 7 bases removed from V and 3 bases from J, the gap between germline ends came to 12 bases. The CDR3 spells CAIKTKVDTEAFF. The CDR3 DNA reads as TGTGCCATCAAGACGAAAGTGGACACTGAAGCTTTCTTT.

This clonotype was seen many times. J is TRBJ1-4 and V is TRBV6-1, with D perhaps TRBD1 (6 bases). Trimming shortened V by 5 bases and J by 8 bases, and 18 bases separated the two germline ends. The CDR3 loop spans 15 amino acids. Germline values: CDR1 MNHNS, CDR2 SASEGT. CDR3 residues: CASSFATGREEKLFF. CDR3 sequence (DNA): TGTGCCAGCAGTTTCGCTACAGGGAGAGAAGAAAAACTGTTTTTT.

The rearrangement joins TRBV10-2 to TRBJ2-7; D is unresolved. There are 14 residues in the CDR3. V lost 4 bases and J lost 3, with 13 bases in between. Germline CDR1 WSHSY, CDR2 SAAADI. The CDR3 region is CASSVYSLDYEQYF. CDR3 sequence (DNA): TGCGCCAGCAGTGTTTACAGCTTGGACTACGAGCAGTACTTC.

CDR3 coding DNA: TGTGCCAGCAGCGTAGGAGGATCCAGCCCTTCGTATGGCTACACCTTC. Amino acids: CASSVGGSSPSYGYTF. The rearrangement uses TRBV9 and TRBJ1-2; the D is unclear. V was pared by 0 bases and J by 5 bases, with 17 bases between. Germline V gene lookup returns CDR1 SGDLS and CDR2 YYNGEE. The CDR3 spans 16 residues. The entire variable domain, with the rest obtained from reference TRBV9 and TRBJ1-2, is as follows: DSGVTQTPKHLITATGQRVTLRCSPRSGDLSVYWYQQSLDQGLQFLIQYYNGEERAKGNILERFSAQQFPDLHSELNLSSLELGDSALYFCASSVGGSSPSYGYTFGSGTRLTVV.

The table lists this clonotype with many counts. This chain uses TRBV9 with TRBJ2-1; D is possibly TRBD2 (5 bases). Between the trimmed V and J ends, which lost 3 bases and 7 bases, there was a span of 14 bases. The CDR3 contains 14 residues. Germline loops: CDR1 SGDLS, CDR2 YYNGEE. The CDR3 loop is CASSGKDWKNEQFF. CDR3 bases: TGTGCCAGCAGCGGTAAGGACTGGAAGAATGAGCAGTTCTTC. Based on the CDR3 plus reference TRBV9 and TRBJ2-1, the full variable domain is DSGVTQTPKHLITATGQRVTLRCSPRSGDLSVYWYQQSLDQGLQFLIQYYNGEERAKGNILERFSAQQFPDLHSELNLSSLELGDSALYFCASSGKDWKNEQFFGPGTRLTVL.

This clonotype showed up many times. V and J are TRBV29-1 and TRBJ2-1; weak D call: TRBD1 (6 bases). Trimming removed 3 bases at V and 0 bases at J, with 9 bases between. This CDR3 spans 14 amino acids. Germline V gene sequence: CDR1 SQVTM, CDR2 ANQGSEA. The CDR3 here is CSVDPTGSYNEQFF. In DNA form, the CDR3 reads TGCAGCGTTGACCCGACAGGCTCCTACAATGAGCAGTTCTTC.

This clonotype appeared many times. CDR3 sequence: CASSEYPGNEQFF. CDR3 nucleotide sequence: TGTGCCAGCAGTGAATACCCAGGGAATGAGCAGTTCTTC. The chain joins TRBV25-1 to TRBJ2-1; weak D call: TRBD1 (5 bases). From germline, CDR1 is MGHDK and CDR2 SYGVNS. The V end was cut by 0 bases, the J end by 7 bases, with 7 bases between. The CDR3 is 13 residues long.

In this sample, this clonotype turned up many times. V and J are TRBV30 and TRBJ1-1, with a tentative D call TRBD1 (5 bases). V was shortened by 2 bases and J by 1 base, with 8 bases between the two germline ends. Germline CDR1 reads GTSNPN; CDR2 reads SVGIG (reference sequence). CDR3 size: 13 residues. CDR3 in amino acids: CAWSWGSNTEAFF. DNA of the CDR3: TGTGCCTGGAGTTGGGGCTCGAACACTGAAGCTTTCTTT.

This clonotype has at least ten counts. The chain joins TRBV24-1 to TRBJ1-1; 8 bases match TRBD1. Germline loops: CDR1 KGHDR, CDR2 SFDVKD. Losses at the gene ends were 5 bases for V and 11 bases for J; bases not matched to a gene: 15. The CDR3 totals 15 residues. CDR3 sequence (DNA): TGTGCCACCAGTGGCGCCGGACAGGGTGAATCGTTGGCTTTCTTT. It encodes CATSGAGQGESLAFF.

In its sample, this clonotype was seen many times. This chain joins TRBV13 and TRBJ2-7, with D perhaps TRBD1 (5 bases). The germline V gene has CDR1 PRHDT and CDR2 FYEKMQ (reference sequence). V lost 9 bases to trimming and J lost 3 bases, with 18 bases between them. The CDR3 length is 14 residues. DNA for the CDR3: TGTGCCAGTCGAACCTCAGGGTCTCTCTACGAGCAGTACTTC. It is translated as CASRTSGSLYEQYF.

This clonotype was seen only a few times. The chain joins TRBV9 to TRBJ1-6; unclear D gene. CDR1 and CDR2 (germline): SGDLS, YYNGEE. This CDR3 has 16 residues. With 1 base removed from V and 9 bases from J, the gap between germline ends came to 17 bases. CDR3 nucleotide sequence: TGTGCCAGCAGCGTACGGGCTACATCCCTGGGTTCACCCCTCCACTTT. Translated, it gives CASSVRATSLGSPLHF.

This clonotype was detected ten times or more. The J gene is TRBJ2-7, the V gene TRBV27; D is perhaps TRBD2 (6 bases). V lost 0 bases and J 2 bases, leaving 14 bases between the germline ends. Germline loops: CDR1 MNHEY, CDR2 SMNVEV (reference sequence). The CDR3 extends over 16 amino acids. CDR3 amino acids: CASSLSPTGGPYEQYV. CDR3 DNA: TGTGCCAGCAGTTTATCTCCCACCGGGGGACCCTACGAGCAGTACGTC.

This clonotype was observed a single time. Germline is not matched at one junction end, which may reflect a read error. The chain is built from TRBV5-1 and TRBJ1-4, with 12 bases fitting TRBD1. Germline V gene data show CDR1 as SGHRS and CDR2 as YFSETQ. This CDR3 is 16 amino acids long. As DNA, the CDR3 is TGCGCCAGCACCCCGGGACAGGGGGCGACTAATGAAAAAGTGTTTTTT. Residues: CASTPGQGATNEKVFF.

As regards this clonotype: A much bigger clone sits one base away, suggesting this may be a read error. This chain joins TRBV19 and TRBJ1-1; D remains unclear. The CDR3 sequence is 14 residues long. Per the germline V gene, CDR1 is LNHDA and CDR2 is SQIVND (reference sequence). CDR3 region: CDSTSSRPGTEAFF. CDR3 nucleotide sequence: TGTGACAGTACCTCGAGCAGGCCCGGCACTGAAGCTTTCTTT.

This clonotype occurred many times. V is TRBV10-3 and J is TRBJ2-1; D gene unclear. The germline CDR1 and CDR2 sequences are ENHRY and SYGVKD. This CDR3 spans 14 amino acids. Trimming left V 6 bases short and J 6 bases short, with 15 bases between. As DNA, the CDR3 is TGTGCCATCAGCGGACGTTACTCCGGCAATGAGCAGTTCTTC. As protein: CAISGRYSGNEQFF.

This clonotype was seen only a few times. The chain joins TRBV6-9 to TRBJ1-1; D is uncertain. CDR1 and CDR2 (germline): MNHGY, SVAAGI. V lost 1 base, J lost 10 bases, and 13 bases lay in between. CDR3 size: 13 residues. The CDR3 region is CASSYLHNPTAFF. CDR3 coding DNA: TGTGCCAGCAGTTATTTACACAATCCAACAGCTTTCTTT.

This clonotype was picked up many times. The chain has TRBV6-1 and TRBJ2-7; D possibly corresponds to TRBD1 (5 bases). Germline V lookup: CDR1 MNHNS, CDR2 SASEGT. This CDR3 is 13 amino acids long. The V and J ends lost 4 bases and 2 bases respectively, with 9 bases between them. This CDR3 is CASSGRQTYEQYF. CDR3 coding DNA: TGTGCCAGCAGTGGCCGACAGACCTACGAGCAGTACTTC.

In this sample, this clonotype turned up many times. The chain recombines TRBV6-5 with TRBJ2-7, with TRBD2 matching 12 bases. V was pared by 2 bases and J by 3 bases, with 2 bases of the junction left unmatched. This CDR3 contains 15 residues. Germline V gives CDR1 MNHEY, CDR2 SVGAGI. CDR3 residues: CASSYLAGGIYEQYF. As DNA, the CDR3 is TGTGCCAGCAGTTACCTAGCGGGAGGGATCTACGAGCAGTACTTC.

In its sample, this clonotype was seen many times. The CDR3 loop is CASSVSFTQETQYF. The CDR3 bases are TGTGCCAGCAGTGTTTCCTTCACCCAAGAGACCCAGTACTTC. The chain has TRBV2 and TRBJ2-5; D ambiguous. V dropped 4 bases and J dropped 1 base, with 10 bases sitting between them. CDR1 is SNHLY and CDR2 is FYNNEI in the germline V gene. The length of the CDR3 is 14 residues. The full variable domain, completed using reference TRBV2 and TRBJ2-5, is EPEVTQTPSHQVTQMGQEVILRCVPISNHLYFYWYRQILGQKVEFLVSFYNNEISEKSEIFDDQFSVERPDGSNFTLKIRSTKLEDSAMYFCASSVSFTQETQYFGPGTRLLVL.

This clonotype was observed at least ten times. This rearrangement joins TRBV7-8 to TRBJ2-1; possible D gene TRBD2, 7 bases. Trimming removed 5 bases at V and 9 bases at J, with 20 bases between. Germline CDR1 SGHVS, CDR2 FQNEAQ. The CDR3 covers 15 residues. CDR3 nucleotides: TGTGCCAGCAGCCCCCCGGGGGGCGGGAGAAGTGAGCAGTTCTTC. This encodes CASSPPGGGRSEQFF.

Within the sample, this clonotype is medium-sized. Germline is not matched at one junction end, which may reflect a read error. This sequence joins TRBV12-3 or TRBV12-4 and TRBJ2-3, with 9 bases lining up with TRBD2. The CDR3 totals 14 residues. CDR3 residues: CASRVSGSRDTQYF. The CDR3 nucleotides read TGTGCCAGCAGGGTTAGCGGGAGCAGAGATACGCAGTATTTT.

The table lists this clonotype with many counts. The chain is built from TRBV6-5 and TRBJ1-1; TRBD1 matches 8 bases. With 1 base clipped from V and 4 bases from J, the junction kept 5 bases outside the gene matches. The CDR3 has 15 amino acids. Germline values: CDR1 MNHEY, CDR2 SVGAGI. The CDR3 DNA reads as TGTGCCAGCAGTTACTGGCAGGGGGCCAGCACTGAAGCTTTCTTT. The encoded protein is CASSYWQGASTEAFF.

Remarks on this clonotype: A single base separates this from a much larger clone, so it may be a read error. The V and J genes are TRBV12-3 or TRBV12-4 and TRBJ1-2; D unclear. This CDR3 contains 12 residues. The germline V and J ends were trimmed by 3 bases and 4 bases, with 6 bases remaining between them. CDR3 residues: CASSFGRYGYTF. In DNA form, the CDR3 reads TGTGCCAGCAGTTTTGGGCGCTATGGCTACACCTTC.

The V call is TRBV11-2, the J call TRBJ2-3; possibly TRBD2 for D (7 bases). Trimming stripped 6 bases from V and 0 bases from J, with 10 bases between. Germline CDR1 SGHAT, CDR2 FQNNGV. CDR3 size: 14 residues. Here the CDR3 DNA reads TGTGCCAGCAGTCGGGGGGCGAGCACAGATACGCAGTATTTT. Protein product: CASSRGASTDTQYF.

This clonotype was observed at least ten times. This chain connects TRBV12-5 to TRBJ1-1, with TRBD1 as a possible D gene (6 bases). The germline V gene encodes CDR1 LGHNT and CDR2 FRNRAP. The CDR3 is made up of 14 amino acids. V was cut by 7 bases and J by 1 base, with 13 bases left in between. The CDR3 DNA sequence: TGTGCTAGTGCGTTCAACAGGGCGAACACTGAAGCTTTCTTT. Translating gives CASAFNRANTEAFF.

At least ten counts were recorded for this clonotype. The chain links TRBV19 to TRBJ1-1; D possibly corresponds to TRBD1 (6 bases). CDR3 length: 15 residues. Trimming took off 7 bases at V and 1 base at J, with 16 bases between the two ends. CDR1 and CDR2 from the germline V gene are LNHDA and SQIVND (reference sequence). Here the CDR3 reads CASIIWGGANTEAFF. The CDR3 nucleotides are TGTGCCAGTATCATCTGGGGGGGGGCGAACACTGAAGCTTTCTTT.

This clonotype was observed many times. The J gene is TRBJ1-2, the V gene TRBV30; D might be TRBD1 (5 bases). In germline, CDR1 is GTSNPN, CDR2 SVGIG (reference sequence). The ends were cut back, 1 base at V and 4 bases at J, with 19 bases in the middle. This CDR3 has 16 residues. Here the CDR3 reads CAWSALLEGTGYGYTF. The CDR3 coding sequence is TGTGCCTGGAGTGCCCTCTTAGAGGGGACGGGCTATGGCTACACCTTC.

A few counts support this clonotype. The chain has TRBV7-6 and TRBJ2-1; TRBD2 matches 10 bases. Germline V gene data show CDR1 as SGHVS and CDR2 as FNYEAQ. CDR3 length: 19 amino acids. The V gene end was trimmed by 1 base and the J gene end by 9 bases; junction bases not matched to a gene: 18. The CDR3 DNA reads TGTGCCAGCAGCTTAGAAAGGGCTAGCGGGAGTACCGGCGGGGGTGAGCAGTTCTTC. It specifies CASSLERASGSTGGGEQFF. Full variable domain (outside the CDR3, taken from reference TRBV7-6 and TRBJ2-1): GAGVSQSPRYKVTKRGQDVALRCDPISGHVSLYWYRQALGQGPEFLTYFNYEAQQDKSGLPNDRFSAERPEGSISTLTIQRTEQRDSAMYRCASSLERASGSTGGGEQFFGPGTRLTVL.

This clonotype has at least ten counts. This chain joins TRBV2 and TRBJ2-7, with TRBD1 identical over 8 bases. This CDR3 region has 15 residues. CDR1 SNHLY and CDR2 FYNNEI come from the germline V gene. With V trimmed by 7 bases and J by 7 bases, 15 bases remained unmatched. CDR3 in DNA: TGTGCCAGCACCGAACGAGGACAGGGTGGAAGGGAGCAGTACTTC. Translation: CASTERGQGGREQYF.